These 30 T cell receptor beta chains share one sample of origin, sequenced in a study of T cells after yellow fever vaccination. TCRdb reprocessed the 5' RACE reads via MiXCR and lists one record per CDR3 protein. The sample has hundreds of thousands of distinct CDR3 sequences; roughly 10% are singletons. The material was PBMCs, obtained on the day of the first yellow fever vaccination. These receptors originate from a man aged 18-30 years who received the YFV17D yellow fever vaccine.

This clonotype has a handful of counts. The V gene is TRBV18, the J gene TRBJ1-1; D is possibly TRBD1 (5 bases). The CDR3 length is 15 residues. V was cut by 0 bases and J by 3 bases, with 11 bases left in between. Germline-derived CDR1 and CDR2 are KGHSH and LQKENI. The CDR3 coding sequence is TGTGCCAGCTCACCACCCAACCAGGGTGACACTGAAGCTTTCTTT. Its translation: CASSPPNQGDTEAFF.

This clonotype has more than one count but fewer than ten. The chain links TRBV6-1 to TRBJ2-7; D is ambiguous. In germline, CDR1 is MNHNS, CDR2 SASEGT. The CDR3 loop spans 14 amino acids. V was clipped by 5 bases and J by 5 bases, with 16 bases between them. For the CDR3, the DNA is TGTGCCAGCAGTACAAGGACGGACCTGGACGAGCAGTACTTC. Protein sequence: CASSTRTDLDEQYF.

The rearrangement uses TRBV20-1 and TRBJ2-5; possible D gene TRBD2, 7 bases. This CDR3 region has 18 residues. Trimming took off 3 bases at V and 5 bases at J, with 28 bases between the two ends. Looked up from germline, CDR1 is DFQATT and CDR2 is SNEGSKA (reference sequence). CDR3 bases: TGCAGTGCTAGTATAGGAGGGGGGGCACCACCCCTCCGGGAGACCCAGTACTTC. Translation gives CSASIGGGAPPLRETQYF.

A few counts support this clonotype. Here the CDR3 reads CASSLIGAGGVETQYF. The CDR3 DNA reads TGTGCCAGCAGCTTGATTGGAGCAGGGGGGGTGGAGACCCAGTACTTC. The chain employs TRBV7-2 and TRBJ2-5; TRBD1 or TRBD2 may be the D gene (7 bases each). The CDR3 consists of 16 residues. Trimming left V 3 bases short and J 5 bases short, with 19 bases between. Per the germline V gene, CDR1 is SGHTA and CDR2 is FQGNSA.

The J gene is TRBJ2-7, the V gene TRBV7-9; 9 positions match TRBD2. Germline V gives CDR1 SEHNR, CDR2 FQNEAQ (reference sequence). This CDR3 has 15 residues. The trim removed 0 bases at V and 2 bases at J, leaving 2 bases unmatched. In nucleotides, the CDR3 is TGTGCCAGCAGCTTAGCTGGCGGGGGGGCCTACGAGCAGTACTTC. Protein product: CASSLAGGGAYEQYF. Full variable domain (remainder filled in from reference TRBV7-9 and TRBJ2-7): DTGVSQNPRHKITKRGQNVTFRCDPISEHNRLYWYRQTLGQGPEFLTYFQNEAQLEKSRLLSDRFSAERPKGSFSTLEIQRTEQGDSAMYLCASSLAGGGAYEQYFGPGTRLTVT.

V and J are TRBV3-1 and TRBJ2-5; D is perhaps TRBD2 (5 bases). V was cut by 7 bases and J by 9 bases, with 18 bases left in between. CDR1 and CDR2 from the germline V gene are LGHDT and YNNKEL (reference sequence). The CDR3 has 13 amino acids. The CDR3 loop is CASKPGLDRAQYF. The CDR3 DNA is TGTGCCAGCAAGCCTGGACTGGATAGGGCCCAGTACTTC.

The V call is TRBV4-1, the J call TRBJ1-2, with TRBD1 as a possible D gene (5 bases). The CDR3 loop spans 13 amino acids. Trimming shortened V by 5 bases and J by 4 bases, and 11 bases separated the two germline ends. Germline V gene data show CDR1 as MGHRA and CDR2 as YSYEKL. The CDR3 bases are TGCGCCAGCAGCGCGGGGCTTGGCTATGGCTACACCTTC. Its protein is CASSAGLGYGYTF.

This clonotype was detected a few times. The J gene is TRBJ1-5, the V gene TRBV6-1; D remains unclear. Germline CDR1 and CDR2: MNHNS and SASEGT. The V gene lost 5 bases and the J gene lost 4 bases, with 18 bases spanning the gap. CDR3 size: 16 residues. CDR3 amino acids: CASSPYDGLGNQPQHF. The CDR3 region has the DNA TGTGCCAGCAGTCCATATGATGGGTTAGGGAATCAGCCCCAGCATTTT.

This clonotype has only a few counts. The rearrangement uses TRBV5-4 and TRBJ2-7; maybe TRBD2 (7 bases). Germline CDR1 reads SGHNT; CDR2 reads YYREEE (reference sequence). V was pared by 4 bases and J by 3 bases, with 17 bases between. This CDR3 has 15 amino acids. CDR3 DNA sequence: TGTGCCAGCAGCCTAGGTCCCGGGGGGCACTACGAGCAGTACGTC. It is translated as CASSLGPGGHYEQYV.

This clonotype was seen only a few times. The chain is built from TRBV7-9 and TRBJ1-5; D uncertain. The CDR3 runs to 14 residues. In germline, CDR1 is SEHNR, CDR2 FQNEAQ (reference sequence). V was clipped by 1 base and J by 3 bases, with 7 bases between them. CDR3 nucleotides: TGTGCCAGCAGCTTAGGGGGATTCAATCAGCCCCAGCATTTT. Amino acids: CASSLGGFNQPQHF.

A few counts support this clonotype. The V gene is TRBV7-9, the J gene TRBJ2-1; D may match TRBD1 or TRBD2 (5 bases each). The germline gives CDR1 SEHNR, CDR2 FQNEAQ (reference sequence). The length of the CDR3 is 13 residues. The ends were cut back, 4 bases at V and 10 bases at J, with 14 bases in the middle. CDR3 sequence: CASSSSPWGEQFF. The CDR3 DNA sequence: TGTGCCAGCAGCTCGAGCCCCTGGGGGGAGCAGTTCTTC.

This chain links TRBV12-3 or TRBV12-4 with TRBJ2-5; 11 nucleotides agree with TRBD2. J lost 3 bases, V lost 5 bases, and 2 bases had no gene match. This CDR3 contains 14 residues. For the CDR3, the DNA is TGTGCCAGCAGTGAGGGACTAGCGGAAGAGACCCAGTACTTC. Translating gives CASSEGLAEETQYF.

This clonotype was seen many times. The J gene is TRBJ2-5, the V gene TRBV6-2 or TRBV6-3, with TRBD2 matching 9 bases. The V and J ends lost 6 bases and 4 bases, in that order; junction bases with no gene match: 3. The CDR3 spans 13 residues. The germline gives CDR1 MNHEY, CDR2 SVGEGT. CDR3 loop: CASRTSGAETQYF. The DNA for the CDR3 is TGTGCCAGCAGGACTAGCGGCGCAGAGACCCAGTACTTC.

This clonotype was observed many times. As DNA, the CDR3 is TGCGCCAGCAGCCCTTTGACAGCCTTGAACACTGAAGCTTTCTTT. Protein product: CASSPLTALNTEAFF. The V gene is TRBV5-1, the J gene TRBJ1-1; tentatively, D is TRBD1 (5 bases). CDR3 length equals 15 residues. Germline V gene sequence: CDR1 SGHRS, CDR2 YFSETQ. V was shortened by 4 bases and J by 0 bases, with 13 bases between the two germline ends.

This chain joins TRBV12-3 or TRBV12-4 and TRBJ2-2, with D perhaps TRBD1 (7 bases). The CDR3 is 19 residues long. Trimming left V 6 bases short and J 4 bases short, with 27 bases between. The CDR3 DNA reads TGTGCCAGCAGCGCCGGGGGACAGTCCCTGCCTCGGGTCACCGGGGAGCTGTTTTTT. It is translated as CASSAGGQSLPRVTGELFF.

Only a few counts were recorded for this clonotype. This chain links TRBV24-1 with TRBJ2-2; TRBD1 agrees at 8 bases. Germline loops: CDR1 KGHDR, CDR2 SFDVKD. The CDR3 spans 16 residues. V gave up 2 bases and J gave up 2 bases; unmatched junction bases: 3. The CDR3 DNA is TGTGCCACCAGTGATTCCGGACAGGGTAACACCGGGGAGCTGTTTTTT. This translates into CATSDSGQGNTGELFF.

The chain is built from TRBV15 and TRBJ1-2; D unresolved. Germline values: CDR1 LNHNV, CDR2 YYDKDF (reference sequence). Trimming left V 1 base short and J 5 bases short, with 23 bases between. This CDR3 comprises 18 residues. This CDR3 reads CATSRVRSMSLVNYGYTF. CDR3 nucleotide sequence: TGTGCCACCAGCAGAGTCAGATCAATGTCCCTTGTTAATTATGGCTACACCTTC.

In this sample, this clonotype turned up many times. The chain combines TRBV12-5 with TRBJ2-1; no definite D call. The V gene lost 0 bases and the J gene lost 8 bases, with 5 bases spanning the gap. CDR3 length equals 12 residues. Germline CDR1 reads LGHNT; CDR2 reads FRNRAP. The CDR3 coding sequence is TGTGCTAGTGGTTTGGTATATGATGAGCAGTTCTTC. Translation: CASGLVYDEQFF.

This clonotype was picked up many times. The chain is built from TRBV12-3 or TRBV12-4 and TRBJ2-4, with D possibly TRBD1 on 6 matching bases. The CDR3 covers 15 residues. V dropped 5 bases and J dropped 0 bases, with 11 bases sitting between them. In DNA form, the CDR3 reads TGTGCCAGCAGTCCCCAAGGGGGAGCCAAAAACATTCAGTACTTC. Translated, it gives CASSPQGGAKNIQYF.

In its sample, this clonotype was seen many times. The rearrangement uses TRBV18 and TRBJ2-2, with D possibly being TRBD1 (5 bases). The CDR3 has 13 residues. Germline CDR1 is KGHSH and CDR2 is LQKENI. Trimming pared 4 bases from V and 6 bases from J, leaving 9 bases between. This chain's CDR3 is CASSLRQPGELFF. CDR3 coding DNA: TGTGCCAGCTCACTCCGACAGCCCGGGGAGCTGTTTTTT.

In this sample, this clonotype turned up many times. This sequence joins TRBV5-1 and TRBJ2-1; 8 positions agree with TRBD2. The CDR3 is made up of 15 amino acids. The trim removed 0 bases at V and 3 bases at J, leaving 2 bases unmatched. Germline V gives CDR1 SGHRS, CDR2 YFSETQ. CDR3 in amino acids: CASSLVGGDYNEQFF. In DNA, the CDR3 is TGCGCCAGCAGCTTGGTCGGGGGGGACTACAATGAGCAGTTCTTC.

This clonotype was picked up many times. The chain employs TRBV20-1 and TRBJ2-7, with D possibly matching TRBD1 (5 bases). Germline V gene data show CDR1 as DFQATT and CDR2 as SNEGSKA (reference sequence). This CDR3 comprises 15 residues. The V end was cut by 5 bases, the J end by 3 bases, with 20 bases between. The CDR3 is CSASPNRLGDYEQYF. The CDR3 DNA reads as TGCAGTGCTTCACCAAACCGGCTAGGGGACTACGAGCAGTACTTC.

This CDR3 reads CAISESSPDRARSPLHF. The CDR3, as DNA: TGTGCCATCAGTGAGTCCTCTCCCGACAGGGCTAGGTCACCCCTCCACTTT. The rearrangement links TRBV10-3 to TRBJ1-6; 7 bases agree with TRBD1. This CDR3 has 17 amino acids. Germline CDR1 and CDR2: ENHRY and SYGVKD. V gave up 0 bases and J gave up 10 bases; unmatched junction bases: 12.

This clonotype was recorded a few times. V gene TRBV12-3 or TRBV12-4 combines with J gene TRBJ2-3, with D unclear. The V gene lost 7 bases and the J gene lost 6 bases, with 8 bases spanning the gap. The CDR3 sequence is 11 residues long. In DNA, the CDR3 is TGTGCCAGCACAGAAACCGATACGCAGTATTTT. Encoded protein: CASTETDTQYF.

This chain joins TRBV7-9 and TRBJ1-4; D is uncertain. Trimming pared 2 bases from V and 6 bases from J, leaving 16 bases between. The CDR3 totals 16 residues. CDR1 and CDR2 (germline): SEHNR, FQNEAQ (reference sequence). The CDR3 here is CASSLKSLRVDEKLFF. The CDR3 DNA reads TGTGCCAGCAGCTTAAAGTCTCTAAGGGTAGATGAAAAACTGTTTTTT. Looking up the rest from reference TRBV7-9 and TRBJ1-4 gives the full variable domain: DTGVSQNPRHKITKRGQNVTFRCDPISEHNRLYWYRQTLGQGPEFLTYFQNEAQLEKSRLLSDRFSAERPKGSFSTLEIQRTEQGDSAMYLCASSLKSLRVDEKLFFGSGTQLSVL.

This clonotype was found many times. The J gene is TRBJ1-5, the V gene TRBV7-2; D is perhaps TRBD1 (6 bases). Germline-derived CDR1 and CDR2 are SGHTA and FQGNSA. Between the trimmed V and J ends, which lost 8 bases and 6 bases, there was a span of 17 bases. The CDR3 consists of 14 residues. CDR3 nucleotides: TGTGCCAGCGCCCCCAGGGGTTTAGGTCAGCCCCAGCATTTT. This sequence encodes CASAPRGLGQPQHF.

This clonotype came up a few times. CDR3 coding DNA: TGTGCCAGCAGCAAGGGCGGGTCCGGCAGGGAGGAGACAGATACGCAGTATTTT. Translated: CASSKGGSGREETDTQYF. The chain links TRBV21-1 to TRBJ2-3; TRBD2 is the table's D call, not checked against the DNA. TRBV21-1 is deemed a pseudogene. The length of the CDR3 is 18 residues.

J is TRBJ1-2 and V is TRBV5-1, with D hard to call. CDR1 and CDR2 from the germline V gene are SGHRS and YFSETQ. This CDR3 region has 13 residues. V shed 0 bases and J shed 4 bases, with 7 bases lying between them. CDR3 sequence: CASSLEEGYGYTF. The CDR3 DNA is TGCGCCAGCAGCTTGGAAGAGGGCTATGGCTACACCTTC.

This clonotype has more than one count but fewer than ten. The chain has TRBV6-1 and TRBJ2-3, with a tentative D call TRBD2 (6 bases). V was pared by 6 bases and J by 1 base, with 14 bases between. Germline CDR1 reads MNHNS; CDR2 reads SASEGT. This CDR3 spans 15 amino acids. The CDR3 region has the DNA TGTGCCAGCAGCCCCCTTGGCGGGGGCACAGATACGCAGTATTTT. Translation gives CASSPLGGGTDTQYF.

CDR3 nucleotides: TGTGCCAGCAGTTTAAGGACGCCCTACGAGCAGTACTTC. This gives the protein CASSLRTPYEQYF. The chain links TRBV12-3 or TRBV12-4 to TRBJ2-7; D gene unclear. The CDR3 spans 13 residues. Trimming stripped 2 bases from V and 2 bases from J, with 7 bases between.